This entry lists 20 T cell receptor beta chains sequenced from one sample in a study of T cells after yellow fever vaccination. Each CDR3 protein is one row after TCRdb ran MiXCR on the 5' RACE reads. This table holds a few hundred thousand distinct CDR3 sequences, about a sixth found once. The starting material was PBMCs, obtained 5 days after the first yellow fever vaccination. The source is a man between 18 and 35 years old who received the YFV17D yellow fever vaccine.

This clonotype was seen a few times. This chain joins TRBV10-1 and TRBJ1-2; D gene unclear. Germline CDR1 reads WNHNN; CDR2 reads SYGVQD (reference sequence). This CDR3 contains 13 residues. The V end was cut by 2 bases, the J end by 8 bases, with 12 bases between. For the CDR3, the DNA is TGCGCCAGCAGTGAGGGCTTGGGTACCGGCTACACCTTC. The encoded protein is CASSEGLGTGYTF.

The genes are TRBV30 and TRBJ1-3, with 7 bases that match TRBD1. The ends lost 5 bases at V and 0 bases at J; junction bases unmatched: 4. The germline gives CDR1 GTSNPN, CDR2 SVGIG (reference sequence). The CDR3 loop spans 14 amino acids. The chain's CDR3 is CAWQGQFSGNTIYF. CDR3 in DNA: TGTGCCTGGCAGGGACAGTTCTCTGGAAACACCATATATTTT.

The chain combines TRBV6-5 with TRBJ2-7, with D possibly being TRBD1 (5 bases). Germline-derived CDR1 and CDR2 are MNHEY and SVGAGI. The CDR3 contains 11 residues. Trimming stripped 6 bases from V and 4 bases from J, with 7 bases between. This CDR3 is CASRRQYEQYF. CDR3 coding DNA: TGTGCCAGCAGGAGACAGTACGAGCAGTACTTC.

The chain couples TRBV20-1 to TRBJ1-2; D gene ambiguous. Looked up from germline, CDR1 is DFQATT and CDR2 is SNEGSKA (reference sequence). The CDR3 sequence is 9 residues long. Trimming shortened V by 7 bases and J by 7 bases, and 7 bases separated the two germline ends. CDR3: CSGPGGYTF. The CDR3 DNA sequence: TGCAGTGGACCTGGTGGCTACACCTTC.

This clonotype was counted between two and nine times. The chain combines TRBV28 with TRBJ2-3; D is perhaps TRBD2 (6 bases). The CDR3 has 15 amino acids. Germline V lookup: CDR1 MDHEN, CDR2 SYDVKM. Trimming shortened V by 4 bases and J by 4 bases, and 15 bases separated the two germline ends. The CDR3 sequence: CASSYLLGGADTQYF. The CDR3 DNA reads TGTGCCAGCAGTTATTTATTAGGCGGGGCAGATACGCAGTATTTT.

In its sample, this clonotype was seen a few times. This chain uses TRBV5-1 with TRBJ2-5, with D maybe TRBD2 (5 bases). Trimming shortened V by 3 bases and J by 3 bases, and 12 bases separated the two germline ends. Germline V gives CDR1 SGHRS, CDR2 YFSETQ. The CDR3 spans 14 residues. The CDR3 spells CASSSRPGKETQYF. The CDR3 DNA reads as TGCGCCAGCAGCTCCCGCCCGGGAAAAGAGACCCAGTACTTC.

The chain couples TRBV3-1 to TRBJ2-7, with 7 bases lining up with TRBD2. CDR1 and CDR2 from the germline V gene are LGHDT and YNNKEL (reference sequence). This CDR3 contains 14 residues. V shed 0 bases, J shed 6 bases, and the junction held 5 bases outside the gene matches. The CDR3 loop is CASSQEPGGGEQYF. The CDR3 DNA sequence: TGTGCCAGCAGCCAAGAACCGGGCGGGGGCGAGCAGTACTTC.

The CDR3, as DNA: TGTGCCAGCAGCCAAGATTGGGGCCAGGTCGGGGTCACCGGGGAGCTGTTTTTT. It codes for CASSQDWGQVGVTGELFF. The genes are TRBV4-2 and TRBJ2-2; D is possibly TRBD1 or TRBD2 (5 bases each). The CDR3 totals 18 residues. With 0 bases removed from V and 4 bases from J, the gap between germline ends came to 18 bases. In germline, CDR1 is LGHNA, CDR2 YNFKEQ.

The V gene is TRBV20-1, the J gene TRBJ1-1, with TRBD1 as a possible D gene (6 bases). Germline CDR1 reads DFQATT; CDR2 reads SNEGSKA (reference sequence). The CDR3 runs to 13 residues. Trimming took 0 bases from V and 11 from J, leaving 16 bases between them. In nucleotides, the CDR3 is TGCAGTGCTAGAGATGGGGGCCGGTTAGGTGCTTTCTTT. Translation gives CSARDGGRLGAFF.

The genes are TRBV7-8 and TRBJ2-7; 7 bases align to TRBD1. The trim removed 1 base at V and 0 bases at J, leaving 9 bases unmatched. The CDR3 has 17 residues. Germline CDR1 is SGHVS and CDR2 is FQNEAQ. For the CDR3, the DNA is TGTGCCAGCAGCTTAGGAGGGGGACAGTTGAGCTCCTACGAGCAGTACGTC. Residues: CASSLGGGQLSSYEQYV.

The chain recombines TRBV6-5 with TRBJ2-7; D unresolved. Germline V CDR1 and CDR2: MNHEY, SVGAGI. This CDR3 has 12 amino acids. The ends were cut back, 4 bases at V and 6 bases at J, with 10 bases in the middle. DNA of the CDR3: TGTGCCAGCAGTTTCGGTTTAAGCGAGCAGTACTTC. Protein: CASSFGLSEQYF.

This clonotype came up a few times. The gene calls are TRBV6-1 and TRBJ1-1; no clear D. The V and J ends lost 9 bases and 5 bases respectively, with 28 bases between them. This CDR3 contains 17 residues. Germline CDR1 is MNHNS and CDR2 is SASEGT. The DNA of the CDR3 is TGTGCCAGTCCCCGGGAGGGCCGACCCTCACCGGGTACTGAAGCTTTCTTT. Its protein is CASPREGRPSPGTEAFF.

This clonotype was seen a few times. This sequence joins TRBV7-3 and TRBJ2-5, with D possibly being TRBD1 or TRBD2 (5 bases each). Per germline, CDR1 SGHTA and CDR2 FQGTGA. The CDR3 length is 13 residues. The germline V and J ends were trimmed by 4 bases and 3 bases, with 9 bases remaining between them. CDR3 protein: CASSSGAEETQYF. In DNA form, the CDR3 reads TGTGCCAGCAGCTCCGGGGCCGAAGAGACCCAGTACTTC.

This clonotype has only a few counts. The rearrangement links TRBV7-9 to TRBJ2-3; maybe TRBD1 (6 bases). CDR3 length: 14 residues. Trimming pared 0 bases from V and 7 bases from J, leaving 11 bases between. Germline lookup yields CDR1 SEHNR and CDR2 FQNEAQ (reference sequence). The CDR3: CASSLAGGRHTQYF. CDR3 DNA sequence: TGTGCCAGCAGCTTAGCAGGGGGACGGCATACGCAGTATTTT.

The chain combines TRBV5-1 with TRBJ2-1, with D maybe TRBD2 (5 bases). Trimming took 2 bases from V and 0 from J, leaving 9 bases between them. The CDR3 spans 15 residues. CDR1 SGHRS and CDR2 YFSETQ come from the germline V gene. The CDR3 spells CASSLPGISYNEQFF. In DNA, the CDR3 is TGCGCCAGCAGCTTACCGGGAATCTCCTACAATGAGCAGTTCTTC.

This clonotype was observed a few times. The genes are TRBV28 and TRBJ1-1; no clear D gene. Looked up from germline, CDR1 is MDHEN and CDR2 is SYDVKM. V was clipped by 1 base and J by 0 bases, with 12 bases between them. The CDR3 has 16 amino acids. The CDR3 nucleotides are TGTGCCAGCAGTTTATACCGGGGAAGCATGAACACTGAAGCTTTCTTT. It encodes CASSLYRGSMNTEAFF.

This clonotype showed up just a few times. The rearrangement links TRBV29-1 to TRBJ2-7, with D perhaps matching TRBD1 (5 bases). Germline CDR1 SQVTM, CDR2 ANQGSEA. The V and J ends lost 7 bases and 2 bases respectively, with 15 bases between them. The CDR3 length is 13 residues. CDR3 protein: CSALGQGPYEQYF. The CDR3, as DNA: TGCAGCGCCCTGGGGCAGGGCCCCTACGAGCAGTACTTC.

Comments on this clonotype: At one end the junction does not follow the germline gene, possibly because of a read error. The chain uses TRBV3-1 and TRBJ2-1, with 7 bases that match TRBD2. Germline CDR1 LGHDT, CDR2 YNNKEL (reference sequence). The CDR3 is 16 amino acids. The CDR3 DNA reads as TGTGCCAGCACCCAAACGGGGGGAACGTCCTACAATGAGCAGTTCTTC. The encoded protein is CASTQTGGTSYNEQFF.

The CDR3 spells CASIPGQGSQPQHF. The DNA for the CDR3 is TGTGCCAGCATCCCCGGACAGGGAAGCCAGCCCCAGCATTTT. This chain uses TRBV6-2 or TRBV6-3 with TRBJ1-5; 8 positions match TRBD1. Germline V gives CDR1 MNHEY, CDR2 SVGEGT. This CDR3 contains 14 residues. V lost 7 bases and J lost 7; bases outside the gene matches: 9.

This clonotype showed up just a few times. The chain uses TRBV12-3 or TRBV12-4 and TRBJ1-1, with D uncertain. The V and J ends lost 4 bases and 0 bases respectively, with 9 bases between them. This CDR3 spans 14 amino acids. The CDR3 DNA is TGTGCCAGCAGTTCTCAGAACATGAACACTGAAGCTTTCTTT. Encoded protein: CASSSQNMNTEAFF.